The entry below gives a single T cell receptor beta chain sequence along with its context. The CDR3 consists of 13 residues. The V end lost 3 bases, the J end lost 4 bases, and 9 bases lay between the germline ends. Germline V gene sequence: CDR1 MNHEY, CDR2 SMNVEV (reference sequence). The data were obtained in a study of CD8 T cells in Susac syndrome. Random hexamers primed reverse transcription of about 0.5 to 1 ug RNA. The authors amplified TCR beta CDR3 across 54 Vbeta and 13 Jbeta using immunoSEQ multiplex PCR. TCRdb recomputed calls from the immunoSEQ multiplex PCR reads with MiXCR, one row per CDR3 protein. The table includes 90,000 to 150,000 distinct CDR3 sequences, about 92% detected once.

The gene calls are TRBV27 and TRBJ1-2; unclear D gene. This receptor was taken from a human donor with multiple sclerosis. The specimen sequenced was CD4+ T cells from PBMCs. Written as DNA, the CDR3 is TGTGCCAGCAGTTTTTCGGACCTCTATGGCTACACCTTC. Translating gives CASSFSDLYGYTF.